A single sample is the source of the 17 T cell receptor beta chains below, sequenced in a study of OX40 agonist ivuxolimab in advanced cancers. Profiled with immunoSEQ multiplex PCR; TCRdb holds only in-frame clones, not every one. Among tens of thousands of clones, almost 85% were seen once, and the ten largest hold roughly 9.2%. The specimen comprised CD4+ or CD8+ T cells sorted from blood, sampled in a trial of the OX40 agonist ivuxolimab. The source of these receptors is an adult with an advanced solid tumor such as melanoma, head and neck, liver or kidney cancer.

The chain couples TRBV11-2 to TRBJ2-3; 9 bases map to TRBD1. The CDR3 length is 15 residues. Trimming at V came to 5 bases and at J to 3 bases, leaving 6 bases not matched to a gene. CDR1 is SGHAT and CDR2 is FQNNGV in the germline V gene. CDR3 protein: CASSPGTGYTDTQYF. The DNA of the CDR3 is TGTGCCAGCAGCCCCGGGACAGGGTATACAGATACGCAGTATTTT.

The chain uses TRBV23-1 and TRBJ2-6; D unclear. TRBV23-1 is identified as an open reading frame with a role that is uncertain. The CDR3 has 17 residues. V dropped 3 bases and J dropped 4 bases, with 16 bases sitting between them. CDR3 DNA: TGCGCCAGCAGTCATCCGGCATCCGAGTACGGGGCCAACGTCCTGACTTTC. Translated: CASSHPASEYGANVLTF.

The chain employs TRBV18 and TRBJ2-3; TRBD1 matches 7 bases. J lost 2 bases, V lost 2 bases, and 4 bases had no gene match. From germline, CDR1 is KGHSH and CDR2 LQKENI. This CDR3 contains 15 residues. The CDR3 nucleotides read TGTGCCAGCTCACCAAGACAGGGTCACACAGATACGCAGTATTTT. This translates into CASSPRQGHTDTQYF.

This chain joins TRBV11-3 and TRBJ1-2, with 10 bases aligning to TRBD1. After removal of 5 bases from V and 4 bases from J, the junction contained 7 bases not matched to a gene. The CDR3 is 15 residues long. CDR1 is SGHNT, CDR2 YENEEA, per germline. CDR3 DNA: TGTGCCAGCAGCCGTGGGACAGGGGTATTCTATGGCTACACCTTC. Translated, it gives CASSRGTGVFYGYTF. The variable domain in full, completed from reference TRBV11-3 and TRBJ1-2, reads EAGVVQSPRYKIIEKKQPVAFWCNPISGHNTLYWYLQNLGQGPELLIRYENEEAVDDSQLPKDRFSAERLKGVDSTLKIQPAELGDSAVYLCASSRGTGVFYGYTFGSGTRLTVV.

This rearrangement joins TRBV5-1 to TRBJ2-3; TRBD2 might be the D (6 bases). CDR1 and CDR2 (germline): SGHRS, YFSETQ. CDR3 length: 16 residues. V gave up 0 bases and J gave up 2 bases, with 13 bases separating them. The CDR3 protein is CASSLGSGGVTDTQYF. The CDR3 DNA reads as TGCGCCAGCAGCTTGGGATCAGGCGGGGTCACAGATACGCAGTATTTT.

The chain joins TRBV5-1 to TRBJ2-3, with 9 bases lining up with TRBD1. Trimming at V came to 0 bases and at J to 1 base, leaving 6 bases not matched to a gene. This CDR3 has 17 amino acids. From germline, CDR1 is SGHRS and CDR2 YFSETQ. DNA for the CDR3: TGCGCCAGCAGCTTGGCCAGGACAGGGGACGGCACAGATACGCAGTATTTT. Translated: CASSLARTGDGTDTQYF.

The chain combines TRBV7-2 with TRBJ1-3; TRBD1 might be the D (5 bases). The V end was cut by 5 bases, the J end by 0 bases, with 11 bases between. This CDR3 spans 15 amino acids. Germline values: CDR1 SGHTA, CDR2 FQGNSA. This chain's CDR3 is CASSPGTGSGNTIYF. The DNA of the CDR3 is TGTGCCAGCAGCCCTGGGACGGGCTCTGGAAACACCATATATTTT.

The chain is built from TRBV5-1 and TRBJ2-2; D assignment may be TRBD1 or TRBD2 (5 bases each). V shed 2 bases and J shed 1 base, with 9 bases lying between them. The CDR3 is made up of 15 amino acids. CDR1 and CDR2 (germline): SGHRS, YFSETQ. CDR3 in DNA: TGCGCCAGCAGCTTTATGAGGGGGAACACCGGGGAGCTGTTTTTT. Its translation is CASSFMRGNTGELFF.

This rearrangement joins TRBV7-3 to TRBJ2-1; D is ambiguous. The V end was cut by 2 bases, the J end by 0 bases, with 11 bases between. Germline lookup yields CDR1 SGHTA and CDR2 FQGTGA. The CDR3 covers 16 residues. CDR3: CASSLGSASSYNEQFF. The CDR3 DNA reads TGTGCCAGCAGCTTAGGTTCGGCCTCCTCCTACAATGAGCAGTTCTTC.

This clone was counted once. V usage is TRBV7-9 and J usage is TRBJ1-6, with TRBD1 matching 7 bases. This CDR3 is 16 amino acids long. CDR1 is SEHNR and CDR2 is FQNEAQ in the germline V gene (reference sequence). V lost 2 bases to trimming and J lost 4 bases; unmatched junction nucleotides: 5. For the CDR3, the DNA is TGTGCCAGCAGCTTAATCCAGGGGGTGTATAATTCACCCCTCCACTTT. Its protein is CASSLIQGVYNSPLHF.

To note about this clone: One junction end disagrees with the germline gene, perhaps due to a read error. The chain employs TRBV7-9 and TRBJ2-2, with D tentatively TRBD1 (6 bases). CDR1 and CDR2 from the germline V gene are SEHNR and FQNEAQ (reference sequence). This CDR3 spans 14 amino acids. The CDR3 loop reads CASSRITGPGELFF. CDR3 DNA: TGCGCCAGCAGCCGAATAACAGGGCCCGGGGAGCTGTTTTTT.

The V call is TRBV25-1, the J call TRBJ2-7, with D possibly being TRBD1 (6 bases). V was pared by 6 bases and J by 7 bases, with 25 bases between. CDR1 and CDR2 from the germline V gene are MGHDK and SYGVNS. The CDR3 runs 16 residues. The CDR3 DNA is TGTGCCAGCAGCCTCCAAGGACAGAAGGGTGCGTGGGAGCAGTACTTC. It codes for CASSLQGQKGAWEQYF.

This chain connects TRBV12-5 to TRBJ1-5; 7 nucleotides align to TRBD1. Germline CDR1 LGHNT, CDR2 FRNRAP. The CDR3 contains 15 residues. The ends lost 4 bases at V and 3 bases at J; junction bases unmatched: 6. CDR3 protein: CASGSPGGTNQPQHF. The CDR3 DNA reads as TGTGCTAGTGGTTCACCAGGGGGTACCAATCAGCCCCAGCATTTT. The whole variable domain, remainder taken from reference TRBV12-5 and TRBJ1-5, is DARVTQTPRHKVTEMGQEVTMRCQPILGHNTVFWYRQTMMQGLELLAYFRNRAPLDDSGMPKDRFSAEMPDATLATLKIQPSEPRDSAVYFCASGSPGGTNQPQHFGDGTRLSIL.

This chain uses TRBV7-2 with TRBJ2-7, with TRBD1 identical over 10 bases. The CDR3 contains 13 residues. Germline-derived CDR1 and CDR2 are SGHTA and FQGNSA. Germline trimming cut 5 bases from V and 3 bases from J; bases unmatched to any gene: 1. The CDR3 sequence is CASSDRGRYEQYF. The CDR3 bases are TGTGCCAGCAGCGACAGGGGGCGCTACGAGCAGTACTTC.

This clone was picked up one time. The V gene is TRBV2, the J gene TRBJ1-2, with a tentative D call TRBD1 (5 bases). The CDR3 spans 15 residues. V was cut by 2 bases and J by 7 bases, with 17 bases left in between. Germline V CDR1 and CDR2: SNHLY, FYNNEI. The CDR3: CASSEFGAVDSGYTF. DNA of the CDR3: TGTGCCAGCAGTGAATTTGGGGCGGTGGATTCTGGCTACACCTTC.

The chain couples TRBV5-5 to TRBJ2-7; no clear D. CDR1 is SGHKS, CDR2 YYEKEE, per germline (reference sequence). V dropped 1 base and J dropped 0 bases, with 11 bases sitting between them. This CDR3 is 15 amino acids long. CDR3 protein: CASSLKPESSYEQYF. In DNA, the CDR3 is TGTGCCAGCAGCTTGAAGCCAGAAAGCTCCTACGAGCAGTACTTC.

V usage is TRBV7-9 and J usage is TRBJ2-2; 7 bases match TRBD1. The CDR3 is 17 residues long. With 5 bases clipped from V and 4 bases from J, the junction kept 13 bases outside the gene matches. Germline values: CDR1 SEHNR, CDR2 FQNEAQ (reference sequence). In nucleotides, the CDR3 is TGTGCCAGCAGCCTCGGTAACAGCGGACAGGCCACCGGGGAGCTGTTTTTT. Translation gives CASSLGNSGQATGELFF. The full variable domain, its missing parts supplied by reference TRBV7-9 and TRBJ2-2, is DTGVSQNPRHKITKRGQNVTFRCDPISEHNRLYWYRQTLGQGPEFLTYFQNEAQLEKSRLLSDRFSAERPKGSFSTLEIQRTEQGDSAMYLCASSLGNSGQATGELFFGEGSRLTVL.